This T cell receptor (beta chain) is from a study of OX40 agonist ivuxolimab in advanced cancers. For context, the study as a whole: Ivuxolimab was a fully human IgG2 agonistic monoclonal antibody targeting the costimulatory receptor OX40 (CD134). Intravenous ivuxolimab was administered to patients every 2 weeks at six dose levels: 0.01, 0.1, 0.3, 1.5, 3 and 10 mg/kg. Among the approximately 54 dose-escalation patients, approximately 20 had hepatocellular carcinoma, 15 or so melanoma, 9 renal cell carcinoma and 9 head and neck cancer. The dose-escalation cohort was about 86% male with a mean age of about 54 years, ranging from roughly 23 to 80. Patients were allowed to have had prior anti-PD-1, anti-PD-L1 or anti-CTLA-4 therapy, and around 41% of the dose-escalation patients had previously received checkpoint inhibitors. Three dose-escalation patients achieved partial responses, one with hepatocellular carcinoma and two with cutaneous melanoma. The purpose of peripheral TCRbeta sequencing was to test whether ivuxolimab changed TCR sequence diversity and led to clonal T-cell expansion. The paper covers the monotherapy dose-escalation part of the phase I ivuxolimab trial, which included N of about 50 patients. Study-wide findings and limitations: The antigen specificity of the clonally expanded peripheral T cells was not determined. Low levels of normalized T-cell clonal expansion were also seen in some nonresponding patients. Partial responders in the 0.1-3.0 mg/kg groups had among the lowest normalized peripheral clonal expansion, especially among CD8+ T cells. Clonal expansion of both CD4+ and CD8+ blood T cells was observed from baseline to week 6 at doses 0.1 to 3.0 mg/kg. After ivuxolimab, CD8+ T cells had more expanded clones than CD4+ T cells on average.

V is pared back by 7 bases and J by 4 bases, with 16 bases lying between the germline termini. The CDR3 holds 14 amino acids from the cysteine to the phenylalanine. CDR3 DNA is the only sequence kept; it has 42 bases, read in frame from the first base. Sequences LGHNA (CDR1) and YNFKEQ (CDR2) are obtained from the germline V gene. In the case of this clone: Its antigen remains undetermined. The record has no base qualities; no much larger clone is one base away.

The trial excluded patients who had a history of autoimmune disease or who were on systemic immunosuppression. Peripheral blood for TCR sequencing was collected from all dose cohorts at baseline, on cycle 4 day 1, and on cycle 7 day 1. The samples were taken from a phase I, first-in-human, multicenter, open-label dose-escalation trial of ivuxolimab. Adults with locally advanced or metastatic melanoma, renal cell carcinoma, hepatocellular carcinoma or head and neck squamous cell carcinoma were enrolled in the trial. Before TCR sequencing, CD4+ T cells and CD8+ T cells were sorted from peripheral blood as separate populations. To sequence the TCRbeta CDR3 region, genomic DNA was isolated from the sorted cells. The immunoSEQ Assay was used for sequencing of TCRbeta CDR3 regions. Imported from immuneACCESS, the table was reduced by TCRdb to in-frame sequences with V and J called. These copies leave out some clones; in studies compared against another copy, an unresolved V gene accounts for under half, and the cause of the remainder is not known. The sample profile shows roughly 120,000 clones; around 90% of them were found once. The ten largest clones capture 0.65% to 0.9% of the sample.

The origin of this receptor is an adult with an advanced solid tumor such as melanoma, head and neck, liver or kidney cancer. This sequence uses TRBV4-2 and TRBJ1-2; the D segment cannot be called with confidence. This specimen consisted of CD4+ or CD8+ T cells sorted from blood, obtained in a trial of the OX40 agonist ivuxolimab. The CDR3 region: CASTLSATGYGYTF. The DNA sequence is given as TGTGCCAGCACCCTCTCCGCGACCGGCTATGGCTACACCTTC.